This T cell receptor beta chain stems from a study of cytomegalovirus exposure and HLA in healthy donors. General observations from the study: Judged likely to be a sequencing artifact was a cluster of highly shared sequence variants. The classifier reportedly diagnosed cytomegalovirus status with high specificity and sensitivity.

The primer mix had 60 Vbeta and 13 Jbeta primers. Repertoires were generated with immunoSEQ multiplex PCR, while TCRdb's copy carries only in-frame clones and drops some. The sample has fewer than 150,000 clones; more than 65% are singletons. Regarding this clone: What it recognizes is unknown.

The CDR3 has 19 amino acids. The ends lost 0 bases at V and 5 bases at J; junction bases unmatched: 11. CDR1 is SGHTA and CDR2 is FQGNSA in the germline V gene. The chain combines TRBV7-2 with TRBJ2-5, with 14 bases matching TRBD2. The sample was PBMCs. This receptor was taken from a human donor in good health. The DNA for the CDR3 is TGTGCCAGCAGCTTAGCGCTGGGGACTAGCGGGAGTTGGGGGGAGACCCAGTACTTC. Residues: CASSLALGTSGSWGETQYF.